This T cell receptor beta chain originates from a study of T cells in Graves' hyperthyroidism and ophthalmopathy. The investigators amplified TCR beta CDR3 regions from RNA transcripts. Primed by the HTBI set, a first-round RT-PCR was run on the TCR CDR3. One entry per CDR3 protein, called by TCRdb with MiXCR from the multiplex PCR reads. The sample comprises tens of thousands of distinct CDR3 sequences, under 55% of which are singletons, and 10% rests with the top ten. This clonotype was observed once. This receptor was taken from a woman aged 25-40 years with Graves' hyperthyroidism. Sequences were obtained from blood.

The CDR3 DNA sequence: TGTGCCAGTAGTATGGCTAGCGGTTACAATGAGCAGTTCTTC. Amino acids: CASSMASGYNEQFF. J is TRBJ2-1 and V is TRBV19; 7 bases are a match to TRBD2. Germline V gene data show CDR1 as LNHDA and CDR2 as SQIVND (reference sequence). V dropped 3 bases and J dropped 4; count of bases not matched to a gene: 3. The CDR3 totals 14 residues.